The 21 T cell receptor beta chains given below trace back to one sample, sequenced in a study of blood T cell repertoires in COVID-19. Assay used: immunoSEQ multiplex PCR; TCRdb lists only in-frame clones, some missing. The sample lists about 480,000 clones; around nine tenths were seen once. The specimen sequenced was peripheral blood. The receptor source for this set is a woman in her twenties or thirties with acute or convalescent COVID-19.

The chain carries TRBV11-2 and TRBJ2-3; 8 nucleotides align to TRBD1. The germline gives CDR1 SGHAT, CDR2 FQNNGV. V shed 3 bases, J shed 4 bases, and the junction held 9 bases outside the gene matches. This CDR3 comprises 16 residues. CDR3 sequence: CASSFARRGLADTQYF. CDR3 DNA sequence: TGTGCCAGCAGCTTCGCGCGCAGGGGGCTCGCAGATACGCAGTATTTT.

This clone was observed a few times. V is TRBV4-1 and J is TRBJ2-1, with a weak D call TRBD1 (6 bases). This CDR3 comprises 12 residues. Germline CDR1 MGHRA, CDR2 YSYEKL. Trimming took off 3 bases at V and 9 bases at J, with 9 bases between the two ends. The CDR3 spells CASSHPQGEQFF. The CDR3 bases are TGCGCCAGCAGCCATCCACAGGGTGAGCAGTTCTTC.

The chain combines TRBV5-6 with TRBJ2-5; 13 bases align to TRBD2. CDR3 length: 15 residues. J lost 6 bases, V lost 2 bases, and 4 bases had no gene match. The germline V gene encodes CDR1 SGHDT and CDR2 YYEEEE. The CDR3 loop reads CASSFMTSGGKTQYF. For the CDR3, the DNA is TGTGCCAGCAGCTTTATGACTAGCGGGGGGAAGACCCAGTACTTC.

This clone was picked up a small number of times. The CDR3 protein is CATSAKQASGYTF. The DNA of the CDR3 is TGTGCCACCAGCGCCAAGCAGGCCTCTGGCTACACCTTC. V gene TRBV15 combines with J gene TRBJ1-2; D uncertain. The CDR3 has 13 amino acids. V lost 5 bases to trimming and J lost 7 bases, with 14 bases between them. Germline V CDR1 and CDR2: LNHNV, YYDKDF (reference sequence).

The rearrangement links TRBV25-1 to TRBJ1-4, with TRBD1 as a possible D gene (5 bases). Germline-derived CDR1 and CDR2 are MGHDK and SYGVNS. The CDR3 consists of 15 residues. The V gene lost 5 bases and the J gene lost 4 bases, with 14 bases spanning the gap. CDR3 protein: CASSSRTGLNEKLFF. The DNA for the CDR3 is TGTGCCAGCAGTTCCCGGACGGGACTTAATGAAAAACTGTTTTTT.

This clone showed up just once. The CDR3, as DNA: TGTGCCAGCACCAGCCCAACGGGAGGAGGCAATCAGCCCCAGCATTTT. Residues: CASTSPTGGGNQPQHF. This sequence joins TRBV28 and TRBJ1-5; unclear D gene. V gave up 7 bases and J gave up 2 bases, with 18 bases separating them. Germline CDR1 reads MDHEN; CDR2 reads SYDVKM. This CDR3 spans 16 amino acids.

The chain couples TRBV7-3 to TRBJ1-2, with 8 positions matching TRBD1. Germline V gene sequence: CDR1 SGHTA, CDR2 FQGTGA. The CDR3 extends over 12 amino acids. With V trimmed by 5 bases and J by 7 bases, 3 bases remained unmatched. The CDR3 nucleotides read TGTGCCAGCAGCCCCCAGGGGGCTGGCTACACCTTC. Its translation is CASSPQGAGYTF.

This clone was seen a handful of times. V and J are TRBV28 and TRBJ1-2; 8 bases are shared with TRBD1. Germline V lookup: CDR1 MDHEN, CDR2 SYDVKM. This CDR3 region has 15 residues. V shed 2 bases and J 4 bases; nucleotides not matched to a gene: 6. The DNA for the CDR3 is TGTGCCAGCAGTTTAGGTCAAGACAGGGGCTATGGCTACACCTTC. Protein sequence: CASSLGQDRGYGYTF.

The chain uses TRBV6-5 and TRBJ2-5; TRBD1 might be the D (5 bases). Germline CDR1 MNHEY, CDR2 SVGAGI. The V and J ends lost 8 bases and 1 base respectively, with 14 bases between them. The CDR3 length is 14 residues. The chain's CDR3 is CASGPDTSQETQYF. The CDR3 DNA reads as TGTGCCAGCGGTCCGGACACGAGCCAAGAGACCCAGTACTTC.

This chain joins TRBV6-6 and TRBJ2-7, with TRBD1 as a possible D gene (7 bases). Trimming left V 1 base short and J 7 bases short, with 11 bases between. The CDR3 length is 13 residues. Germline CDR1 reads MNHNY; CDR2 reads SVGAGI (reference sequence). CDR3 coding DNA: TGTGCCAGCAGTTACTTTTCAGGGGGGGAGCAGTACTTC. Amino acids: CASSYFSGGEQYF.

V usage is TRBV11-2 and J usage is TRBJ1-1, with D unclear. The CDR3 sequence is 12 residues long. Trimming pared 3 bases from V and 3 bases from J, leaving 5 bases between. Germline lookup yields CDR1 SGHAT and CDR2 FQNNGV. The CDR3 DNA is TGTGCCAGCAGCTTTCTCTACACTGAAGCTTTCTTT. Translated: CASSFLYTEAFF. Together with reference TRBV11-2 and TRBJ1-1, the CDR3 gives the full variable domain: EAGVAQSPRYKIIEKRQSVAFWCNPISGHATLYWYQQILGQGPKLLIQFQNNGVVDDSQLPKDRFSAERLKGVDSTLKIQPAKLEDSAVYLCASSFLYTEAFFGQGTRLTVV.

The V and J genes are TRBV6-6 and TRBJ2-3; D possibly corresponds to TRBD2 (6 bases). The CDR3 length is 15 residues. Per germline, CDR1 MNHNY and CDR2 SVGAGI (reference sequence). Trimming took off 7 bases at V and 3 bases at J, with 17 bases between the two ends. The CDR3, as DNA: TGTGCCAGCACTTTGGGACTGGGTATAACAGATACGCAGTATTTT. It specifies CASTLGLGITDTQYF.

CDR3 bases: TGTGCCAGCAGCTACGGACAGGGGGTATATTCACCCCTCCACTTT. Protein sequence: CASSYGQGVYSPLHF. The chain recombines TRBV7-2 with TRBJ1-6, with TRBD1 matching over 10 bases. The germline V gene encodes CDR1 SGHTA and CDR2 FQGNSA. V lost 4 bases to trimming and J lost 8 bases; unmatched junction nucleotides: 5. The length of the CDR3 is 15 residues.

The chain is built from TRBV2 and TRBJ2-1; D possibly corresponds to TRBD1 (5 bases). This CDR3 has 13 amino acids. CDR1 and CDR2 (germline): SNHLY, FYNNEI. Trimming took off 1 base at V and 8 bases at J, with 9 bases between the two ends. This chain's CDR3 is CASSEVGAHEQFF. CDR3 in DNA: TGTGCCAGCAGTGAAGTAGGGGCCCATGAGCAGTTCTTC.

The rearrangement links TRBV27 to TRBJ2-7; 13 bases align to TRBD2. Losses at the gene ends were 5 bases for V and 3 bases for J; bases not matched to a gene: 4. Germline V gives CDR1 MNHEY, CDR2 SMNVEV (reference sequence). This CDR3 has 15 residues. The CDR3 DNA is TGTGCCAGCAGTACACGACTAGCGGGGGGCTACGAGCAGTACTTC. It encodes CASSTRLAGGYEQYF.

Note on this clone: The junction departs from germline at one end; a sequencing error may be responsible. The chain joins TRBV2 to TRBJ1-1, with 7 bases lining up with TRBD1. This CDR3 has 11 residues. From germline, CDR1 is SNHLY and CDR2 FYNNEI. CDR3 protein: CASSVRDSRNF. Written as DNA, the CDR3 is TGTGCCAGCAGTGTGCGGGACAGCCGTAACTTC.

This clone was seen a handful of times. The rearrangement joins TRBV18 to TRBJ1-3; no reliable D call. Germline loops: CDR1 KGHSH, CDR2 LQKENI. V lost 1 base and J 2 bases, leaving 6 bases between the germline ends. The CDR3 has 14 amino acids. The CDR3 here is CASSPQPPGNTIYF. The CDR3, as DNA: TGTGCCAGCTCACCACAGCCCCCTGGAAACACCATATATTTT.

The V call is TRBV2, the J call TRBJ2-2, with 14 bases identical to TRBD2. V dropped 6 bases and J dropped 4; count of bases not matched to a gene: 10. CDR1 SNHLY and CDR2 FYNNEI come from the germline V gene. The CDR3 loop spans 18 amino acids. The CDR3 DNA reads as TGTGCCAGCAGCCACCTGGGACTAGCGGGGGAGGTCACCGGGGAGCTGTTTTTT. Translating gives CASSHLGLAGEVTGELFF.

The V and J genes are TRBV5-1 and TRBJ1-1; D is ambiguous. The ends were cut back, 6 bases at V and 4 bases at J, with 19 bases in the middle. CDR1 SGHRS and CDR2 YFSETQ come from the germline V gene. There are 15 residues in the CDR3. CDR3: CASTSGGNRGTEAFF. The CDR3 DNA follows: TGCGCCAGCACCTCCGGAGGGAATAGAGGCACTGAAGCTTTCTTT.

The rearrangement links TRBV28 to TRBJ1-6, with D hard to call. Between the trimmed V and J ends, which lost 7 bases and 14 bases, there was a span of 21 bases. This CDR3 contains 14 residues. Germline V gene sequence: CDR1 MDHEN, CDR2 SYDVKM. CDR3 region: CASMIGSAAKALHF. The CDR3 coding sequence is TGTGCCAGCATGATCGGATCGGCGGCTAAGGCCCTCCACTTT.

The chain is built from TRBV5-1 and TRBJ2-1; 8 bases align to TRBD1. Per germline, CDR1 SGHRS and CDR2 YFSETQ. This CDR3 spans 14 amino acids. The J segment lost 7 bases and the V segment lost 4 bases, leaving 7 bases of the junction unmatched. The CDR3 DNA reads as TGCGCCAGCAGCGCCGGACAGGGTCAAAATGAGCAGTTCTTC. Encoded protein: CASSAGQGQNEQFF.